This record covers a single TCR beta chain. The antigen remains undetermined. The data belong to a study of cytomegalovirus exposure and HLA in healthy donors. Notes on the study in general: As a later analysis showed, a missense DCLRE1C variant was linked to trimming of TCR beta V- and J-genes.

CDR3 length equals 15 residues. From germline, CDR1 is SGHAT and CDR2 FQDESV (reference sequence). Losses at the gene ends were 6 bases for V and 2 bases for J; bases not matched to a gene: 9. With 60 Vbeta and 13 Jbeta primers, the PCR was carried out. Sequenced by immunoSEQ multiplex PCR; TCRdb stores in-frame clones only, minus some. The sample gives roughly 130,000 clones, about 73% of which show up once; less than 3.5% is in the top ten. V is TRBV11-1 and J is TRBJ2-5; 7 bases map to TRBD1. The receptor comes from a human donor in good health. The specimen was PBMCs. The chain's CDR3 is CASRSRQGPQETQYF. In nucleotides, the CDR3 is TGTGCCAGCAGATCCCGACAGGGCCCACAAGAGACCCAGTACTTC. The full variable domain, its missing parts supplied by reference TRBV11-1 and TRBJ2-5, is EAEVAQSPRYKITEKSQAVAFWCDPISGHATLYWYRQILGQGPELLVQFQDESVVDDSQLPKDRFSAERLKGVDSTLKIQPAELGDSAMYLCASRSRQGPQETQYFGPGTRLLVL.